The 12 T cell receptor beta chains presented below share a single source sample, sequenced in a study of control samples from healthy donors and cancer patients. Some clones are missing from TCRdb's copy, which holds only in-frame ones; the method was immunoSEQ multiplex PCR. The data hold 120,000 or so clones, with 90% observed a single time. Sequencing used blood. Source of these receptors: a young man in good health.

This rearrangement joins TRBV12-5 to TRBJ2-3; no definite D call. The CDR3 sequence is 14 residues long. V was shortened by 0 bases and J by 8 bases, with 12 bases between the two germline ends. CDR1 LGHNT and CDR2 FRNRAP come from the germline V gene. The CDR3 DNA sequence: TGTGCTAGTGGTTTGGTACCAAATCTCCTTACGCAGTATTTT. Residues: CASGLVPNLLTQYF.

The rearrangement uses TRBV9 and TRBJ1-2; D call uncertain. The CDR3 totals 11 residues. Per the germline V gene, CDR1 is SGDLS and CDR2 is YYNGEE. The ends were cut back, 5 bases at V and 8 bases at J, with 10 bases in the middle. CDR3 amino acids: CASRTSGGYTF. The DNA of the CDR3 is TGTGCCAGCAGGACCTCGGGAGGCTACACCTTC.

The genes are TRBV6-1 and TRBJ1-3; TRBD1 agrees at 9 bases. Germline CDR1 and CDR2: MNHNS and SASEGT. This CDR3 has 14 residues. Trimming cost V 1 base and J 7 bases; bases outside gene matches: 2. The CDR3: CASSEGTGANTIYF. The CDR3 DNA reads as TGTGCCAGCAGTGAAGGGACAGGGGCCAACACCATATATTTT.

The CDR3 nucleotides read TGTGCCAGCAGGGGGACCAGTGGAGCTTTCTTT. Translation: CASRGTSGAFF. The chain uses TRBV6-6 and TRBJ1-1, with D possibly matching TRBD1 (5 bases). CDR1 and CDR2 (germline): MNHNY, SVGAGI (reference sequence). The CDR3 totals 11 residues. The V and J ends lost 6 bases and 10 bases respectively, with 12 bases between them.

This chain joins TRBV7-6 and TRBJ2-1, with D possibly being TRBD1 or TRBD2 (5 bases each). The CDR3 runs 14 residues. The V gene lost 1 base and the J gene lost 4 bases, with 8 bases spanning the gap. The germline CDR1 and CDR2 sequences are SGHVS and FNYEAQ. The CDR3 sequence is CASSLVGGYNEQFF. The CDR3 DNA follows: TGTGCCAGCAGCTTAGTTGGGGGATACAATGAGCAGTTCTTC.

This sequence joins TRBV5-6 and TRBJ1-6; 7 bases are a match to TRBD1. Losses at the gene ends were 2 bases for V and 11 bases for J; bases not matched to a gene: 4. CDR1 SGHDT and CDR2 YYEEEE come from the germline V gene. This CDR3 contains 13 residues. DNA of the CDR3: TGTGCCAGCAGCTTAGGGGGCATAGCACCCCTCCACTTT. Protein product: CASSLGGIAPLHF.

The chain employs TRBV3-1 (or the pseudogene TRBV3-2) and TRBJ1-5; 7 bases match TRBD1. Germline assignment: CDR1 LGHDT and CDR2 YNNKEL (reference sequence). The V segment lost 1 base and the J segment 6 bases; nucleotides outside the gene matches: 3. This CDR3 region has 14 residues. In DNA form, the CDR3 reads TGTGCCAGCAGCCAAGGTCAGGGGGTTCAGCCCCAGCATTTT. As protein: CASSQGQGVQPQHF.

This clone has just one count. This chain links TRBV5-4 with TRBJ2-3, with D unclear. This CDR3 spans 12 amino acids. Looked up from germline, CDR1 is SGHNT and CDR2 is YYREEE (reference sequence). Trimming pared 1 base from V and 6 bases from J, leaving 6 bases between. The CDR3 region has the DNA TGTGCCAGCAGCTTGACTTCCGATACGCAGTATTTT. This codes for CASSLTSDTQYF.

This chain links TRBV5-4 with TRBJ2-7; D is uncertain. The germline gives CDR1 SGHNT, CDR2 YYREEE (reference sequence). The germline V and J ends were trimmed by 7 bases and 4 bases, with 12 bases remaining between them. The CDR3 consists of 12 residues. The CDR3 coding sequence is TGTGCCAGCGACCGGGTAGGATACGAGCAGTACGTC. It yields the protein CASDRVGYEQYV.

The chain couples TRBV14 to TRBJ2-1; 14 bases are shared with TRBD2. Unmatched junction bases numbered 12, after V lost 0 bases and J lost 5 bases. Germline CDR1 SGHDN, CDR2 FVKESK. This CDR3 comprises 20 residues. CDR3 bases: TGTGCCAGCAGCCAAGACCCGACTAGCGGGAGGGCCACCCCAAACAATGAGCAGTTCTTC. Amino acids: CASSQDPTSGRATPNNEQFF. The variable domain in full, with the rest retrieved from reference TRBV14 and TRBJ2-1, is EAGVTQFPSHSVIEKGQTVTLRCDPISGHDNLYWYRRVMGKEIKFLLHFVKESKQDESGMPNNRFLAERTGGTYSTLKVQPAELEDSGVYFCASSQDPTSGRATPNNEQFFGPGTRLTVL.

J is TRBJ1-6 and V is TRBV30, with 10 nucleotides matching TRBD1. The CDR3 is 16 residues long. J was trimmed by 8 bases and V by 3 bases; bases with no gene match: 10. CDR1 is GTSNPN, CDR2 SVGIG, per germline (reference sequence). The CDR3 DNA reads as TGTGCCTGGAGGGTGACAGGGGGCAGAACTCATTCACCCCTCCACTTT. This encodes CAWRVTGGRTHSPLHF.

V usage is TRBV9 and J usage is TRBJ2-2; 7 bases fit TRBD1. The CDR3 spans 16 residues. CDR1 and CDR2 from the germline V gene are SGDLS and YYNGEE. J was trimmed by 1 base and V by 4 bases; bases with no gene match: 7. The chain's CDR3 is CASSPRDRKNTGELFF. The CDR3 DNA reads as TGTGCCAGCAGCCCCCGGGACAGAAAGAACACCGGGGAGCTGTTTTTT.